This passage covers 18 T cell receptor beta chains from one sample sequenced in a study of beta chain features in type 1 diabetes. Expressed TCRB transcripts were sequenced because the isolated RNA had all been reverse transcribed beforehand. TCRdb keeps only in-frame clones here, not all; method: immunoSEQ multiplex PCR. The table includes under 900,000 clones, 15% to 20% detected once. Sequencing was carried out using naive CD4+ T cells from blood. The receptors were sampled from a woman younger than 30 in good health.

The chain carries TRBV6-5 and TRBJ2-1; 7 positions match TRBD1. V trimming: 7 bases; J trimming: 2 bases; junction bases outside the gene matches: 5. The CDR3 extends over 14 amino acids. Germline assignment: CDR1 MNHEY and CDR2 SVGAGI. CDR3 coding DNA: TGTGCCAGCACCAAGACAGGGCCCTACAATGAGCAGTTCTTC. It specifies CASTKTGPYNEQFF.

This clone turned up a few times. Other DNA sequences of this sample code for an identical CDR3. The V gene is TRBV18, the J gene TRBJ2-7, with D unclear. This CDR3 has 12 residues. The germline CDR1 and CDR2 sequences are KGHSH and LQKENI. The V end was cut by 2 bases, the J end by 2 bases, with 4 bases between. CDR3: CASSPDTYEQYF. The CDR3 DNA sequence: TGTGCCAGCTCACCAGACACCTACGAGCAGTACTTC.

The chain couples TRBV10-3 to TRBJ2-3; TRBD1 is a possible D gene (6 bases). The CDR3 length is 13 residues. Germline loops: CDR1 ENHRY, CDR2 SYGVKD. Trimming took off 7 bases at V and 3 bases at J, with 11 bases between the two ends. CDR3 DNA: TGTGCCATCACCCTAGGGGGTACAGATACGCAGTATTTT. Amino acid sequence: CAITLGGTDTQYF.

This chain connects TRBV7-2 to TRBJ2-1; a possible D gene is TRBD1 (6 bases). The CDR3 covers 12 residues. Germline V lookup: CDR1 SGHTA, CDR2 FQGNSA. V was shortened by 4 bases and J by 9 bases, with 10 bases between the two germline ends. The CDR3 coding sequence is TGTGCCAGCAGCTCCAGGGGAATTGAGCAGTTCTTC. It codes for CASSSRGIEQFF.

V gene TRBV4-3 combines with J gene TRBJ2-7; TRBD1 matches at 12 bases. CDR3 length: 17 residues. The ends lost 2 bases at V and 5 bases at J; junction bases unmatched: 10. The V gene's germline CDR1 is LGHNA and CDR2 YSLEER. The CDR3 here is CASSQSRSGTGGHEQYF. CDR3 coding DNA: TGCGCCAGCAGCCAAAGCCGATCCGGGACAGGGGGCCACGAGCAGTACTTC.

This clone was observed a few times. The chain has TRBV29-1 and TRBJ2-7; D remains ambiguous. Trimming took 6 bases from V and 4 from J, leaving 19 bases between them. The V gene's germline CDR1 is SQVTM and CDR2 ANQGSEA. CDR3 length: 14 amino acids. The CDR3 sequence is CSVATVDAAYEQYF. The CDR3 DNA reads as TGCAGCGTCGCAACTGTGGACGCCGCTTACGAGCAGTACTTC.

The rearrangement uses TRBV7-9 and TRBJ1-2, with 11 bases identical to TRBD1. Germline lookup yields CDR1 SEHNR and CDR2 FQNEAQ (reference sequence). This CDR3 contains 14 residues. The junction had 4 bases not matched to a gene; V was cut back by 5 bases and J by 5 bases. This CDR3 is CASSKGQGVYGYTF. CDR3 DNA: TGTGCCAGCAGCAAGGGACAGGGGGTTTATGGCTACACCTTC. Using reference TRBV7-9 and TRBJ1-2 for the parts outside the CDR3, the full variable domain is DTGVSQNPRHKITKRGQNVTFRCDPISEHNRLYWYRQTLGQGPEFLTYFQNEAQLEKSRLLSDRFSAERPKGSFSTLEIQRTEQGDSAMYLCASSKGQGVYGYTFGSGTRLTVV.

This chain connects TRBV29-1 to TRBJ1-4, with D unresolved. Trimming stripped 4 bases from V and 3 bases from J, with 12 bases between. Germline V gene data show CDR1 as SQVTM and CDR2 as ANQGSEA. The CDR3 extends over 14 amino acids. The CDR3, as DNA: TGCAGCGTTGTGGTCGGAGGATCTAATGAAAAACTGTTTTTT. This encodes CSVVVGGSNEKLFF.

This clone was found a few times. This chain connects TRBV2 to TRBJ1-4, with D tentatively TRBD1 (5 bases). This CDR3 is built from 15 residues. From germline, CDR1 is SNHLY and CDR2 FYNNEI. V was trimmed by 4 bases and J by 2 bases, leaving 11 bases between them. CDR3 DNA: TGTGCCAGCAGTGTTCAGGGCACCACTAATGAAAAACTGTTTTTT. Its protein is CASSVQGTTNEKLFF.

The rearrangement links TRBV11-2 to TRBJ2-3, with 7 bases fitting TRBD2. The germline V gene encodes CDR1 SGHAT and CDR2 FQNNGV. This CDR3 is built from 15 residues. Germline trimming cut 5 bases from V and 2 bases from J; bases unmatched to any gene: 7. In nucleotides, the CDR3 is TGTGCCAGCAGCCGAACTAGCGACCCCACAGATACGCAGTATTTT. Translated: CASSRTSDPTDTQYF.

To note about this clone: Additional DNA sequences in this sample encode the identical CDR3. V gene TRBV7-2 combines with J gene TRBJ2-1; 8 nucleotides agree with TRBD1. The length of the CDR3 is 15 residues. Germline V gives CDR1 SGHTA, CDR2 FQGNSA. Trimming took 2 bases from V and 4 from J; bases not matched to a gene: 4. The CDR3: CASSLLGQGYNEQFF. Written as DNA, the CDR3 is TGTGCCAGCAGCTTATTAGGACAGGGTTACAATGAGCAGTTCTTC.

The chain recombines TRBV7-2 with TRBJ2-3; 12 bases map to TRBD2. The germline V gene encodes CDR1 SGHTA and CDR2 FQGNSA. The trim removed 5 bases at V and 2 bases at J, leaving 14 bases unmatched. The CDR3 is 19 residues long. The CDR3 nucleotides are TGTGCCAGCAGCCCCGTGAGGCTAGCGGGAGGGAAACCCACAGATACGCAGTATTTT. This encodes CASSPVRLAGGKPTDTQYF.

The sample holds a few counts of this clone. This sequence joins TRBV7-2 and TRBJ2-7; D gene uncertain. Looked up from germline, CDR1 is SGHTA and CDR2 is FQGNSA. V shed 2 bases and J shed 3 bases, with 14 bases lying between them. The CDR3 is 15 residues long. Here the CDR3 DNA reads TGTGCCAGCAGCTTAACCGGCGGCAGAAACTACGAGCAGTACTTC. It is translated as CASSLTGGRNYEQYF.

This chain uses TRBV13 with TRBJ2-5, with 9 nucleotides matching TRBD2. CDR3 length equals 15 residues. In germline, CDR1 is PRHDT, CDR2 FYEKMQ (reference sequence). V shed 4 bases and J 4 bases; nucleotides not matched to a gene: 7. CDR3: CASSSNSGRRETQYF. The CDR3 region has the DNA TGTGCCAGCAGCTCAAACAGCGGGAGGCGAGAGACCCAGTACTTC.

This rearrangement joins TRBV10-3 to TRBJ2-1, with D possibly TRBD1 on 6 matching bases. The germline V gene encodes CDR1 ENHRY and CDR2 SYGVKD. The CDR3 runs 13 residues. Trimming took off 7 bases at V and 5 bases at J, with 12 bases between the two ends. The CDR3 DNA is TGTGCCATCACCAGGACAGCTAACAATGAGCAGTTCTTC. Translating it yields CAITRTANNEQFF.

This rearrangement joins TRBV7-9 to TRBJ2-7; 7 bases agree with TRBD1. V lost 5 bases and J lost 7; bases outside the gene matches: 23. Looked up from germline, CDR1 is SEHNR and CDR2 is FQNEAQ (reference sequence). The CDR3 is 18 amino acids. The CDR3 sequence: CASSLPGTDKSRTREQYF. The CDR3 coding sequence is TGTGCCAGCAGCCTACCCGGGACAGACAAGTCCCGCACCCGGGAGCAGTACTTC.

This clone occurred a few times. The gene calls are TRBV28 and TRBJ2-1, with 9 bases that match TRBD1. This CDR3 comprises 12 residues. V gave up 10 bases and J gave up 10 bases; unmatched junction bases: 8. The germline CDR1 and CDR2 sequences are MDHEN and SYDVKM. CDR3 in DNA: TGTGCCACCGGGACAGGGCGGTCGGAGCAGTTCTTC. Translation: CATGTGRSEQFF.

In its sample, this clone was seen a few times. V and J are TRBV6-6 and TRBJ2-3, with TRBD2 matching over 8 bases. Unmatched junction bases numbered 9, after V lost 6 bases and J lost 4 bases. Germline V gives CDR1 MNHNY, CDR2 SVGAGI (reference sequence). The CDR3 is made up of 15 amino acids. CDR3 DNA: TGTGCCAGCAGAAACGGGGGGGTGGTGGCAGATACGCAGTATTTT. This translates into CASRNGGVVADTQYF.